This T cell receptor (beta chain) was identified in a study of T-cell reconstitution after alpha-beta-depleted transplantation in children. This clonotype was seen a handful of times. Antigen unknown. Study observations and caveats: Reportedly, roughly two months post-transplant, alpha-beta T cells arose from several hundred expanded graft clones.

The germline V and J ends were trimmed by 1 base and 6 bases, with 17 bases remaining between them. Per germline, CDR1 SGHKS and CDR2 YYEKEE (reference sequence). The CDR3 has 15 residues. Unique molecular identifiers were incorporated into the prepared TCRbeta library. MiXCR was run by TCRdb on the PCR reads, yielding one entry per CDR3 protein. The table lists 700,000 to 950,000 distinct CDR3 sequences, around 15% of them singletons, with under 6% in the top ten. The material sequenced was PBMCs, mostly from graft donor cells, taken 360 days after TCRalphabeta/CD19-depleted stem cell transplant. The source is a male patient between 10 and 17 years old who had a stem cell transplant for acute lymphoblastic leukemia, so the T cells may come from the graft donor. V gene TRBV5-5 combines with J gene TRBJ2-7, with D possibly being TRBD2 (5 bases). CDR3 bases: TGTGCCAGCAGCTTGATCCCTGGACTCCCGGGCGAGCAGTACTTC. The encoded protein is CASSLIPGLPGEQYF.